This T cell receptor beta chain was identified in a study of blood T cell repertoires in COVID-19. Study as a whole: Material from acute and convalescent COVID-19 was sourced from the United States, Italy and Spain. T cells, B-cell-depleted T cells, or PBMCs supplied cDNA or gDNA.

Original analysis: Amplification from reference gene primers served as the basis for estimated nucleated cell counts. The protocol was immunoSEQ multiplex PCR, while the TCRdb copy is restricted to in-frame clones and leaves out a portion. V and J calls and clone size are copied from that table; D and trimming were computed from the DNA. The repertoire holds approximately 52,000 clones, over 75% seen once, with 15% to 20% in the top ten. Sequenced sample: peripheral blood. This receptor was taken from a human donor with active COVID-19. The donor label of this sample is uncertain.

CDR3 amino acids: CASSSDSYEQYF. CDR3 nucleotides: TGTGCCAGCAGCTCCGACAGCTACGAGCAGTACTTC. The V and J genes are TRBV5-4 and TRBJ2-7; D may be TRBD1 (5 bases). CDR1 and CDR2 (germline): SGHNT, YYREEE (reference sequence). The CDR3 runs 12 residues. V shed 3 bases and J shed 3 bases, with 7 bases lying between them.